This TCR beta chain emerged from a study of control samples from healthy donors and cancer patients. Only in-frame clones appear in the TCRdb table, and some are missing; sequencing was by immunoSEQ multiplex PCR. The data show 55,000 to 70,000 clones, around 93% seen once. The sequenced sample was PBMCs. This TCR derives from a man younger than 40 with colorectal cancer.

CDR3 DNA: TGTGCCAGCTCACCAAGGTCTAACAGGGGTTCAGGAAACACCATATATTTT. It is translated as CASSPRSNRGSGNTIYF. This sequence joins TRBV18 and TRBJ1-3; 7 nucleotides match TRBD1. The V gene end was trimmed by 2 bases and the J gene end by 4 bases; junction bases not matched to a gene: 11. Germline V gives CDR1 KGHSH, CDR2 LQKENI. The CDR3 length is 17 residues.